This T cell receptor beta chain was captured by sequencing in a study of T cells after posttransplantation cyclophosphamide (dated by TCRdb to 2015 to 2016). Broadly, across the study: T cell repertoire reconstitution was tracked by TRB sequencing after myeloablative bone marrow transplantation in which posttransplantation cyclophosphamide was used as GVHD prophylaxis. Public TRB sequences were searched against a database of over 3,000 sequences associated with responses to pathogens, tumor antigens, self-antigens and alloantigens. Because TRA and TRB clonality correlated tightly in fewer than ten samples, the subsequent TCR analyses were limited to TRB only. Samples from some 40 PTCy-treated patients, along with samples from roughly 15 of their related bone marrow donors, underwent antigen receptor sequencing. In 3 patients, up to about 3 additional blood samples taken between 2 and 5.2 years after transplant also underwent TRB sequencing, as did pretransplant blood from 4 patients. TRB sequencing was performed on blood from all 30 or so PTCy patients with 1-year posttransplant specimens. The full study reports these points: Across under 50 patients, recipient CMV seropositivity and CMV reactivation were highly associated with TRB clonality; PTCy diversity was similar to CNI/methotrexate controls. The TRB repertoires of T cells infiltrating skin or the GI tract showed only limited overlap with the TRB repertoires found in blood. Donor-recipient similarity was low at 1-2 months but increased during the first year, and donor CD8+ memory clones often dominated later blood repertoires.

Peripheral blood and bone marrow mononuclear cells were isolated by Ficoll-Hypaque density centrifugation and were cryopreserved. Sorting of CD4+ and CD8+ T cells, including naive and memory subsets, was performed by FACS on a FACSAria II. A remark on this clone: Its binding antigen is unknown. Per-base qualities were not stored, and no clone one base away is much larger.

Based on the germline V gene (reference sequence), the CDR1 and CDR2 sequences are LNHNV and YYDKDF. Measured from the cysteine to the phenylalanine, the CDR3 is 15 residues long. This entry keeps only the CDR3 DNA: 45 bases, framed from base 1. V sheds 1 base and J sheds 0 bases, leaving 7 bases between their ends. Genomic DNA was used for TRB sequencing, which was performed with the immunoSEQ assay at survey resolution or with the hsTCRB kit. As for how the authors treated the data: The immunoSEQ software handled the initial read processing, while the LymphoSeq R package was used for the repertoire analyses. Clonality was computed as 1 minus normalized Shannon entropy, and a Gini coefficient was also calculated for each TRB dataset. To infer phenotypes in unsorted samples, TRB sequences from sorted subsets of the recipient or donor were mapped onto unsorted samples from the same recipient. TCRdb mirrors the immuneACCESS table, restricted to in-frame sequences. Some clones are absent from its copies; in checked studies, under half trace to an unresolved V gene, and the reason for the others is unknown. V and J calls and clone size are given by that table; D and trimming were obtained from the DNA. The table for this sample lists roughly 2,000 clones; around 94% of them were counted only once. Under 3.5% of the sample is held by the ten biggest clonotypes.

This chain is built from TRBV15 and TRBJ1-5, with TRBD1 tentatively as D gene (5 bases match). Material: CD4+ T cells sorted from bone marrow. The clonotype originates from a woman in her fifties or sixties in good health and a related stem cell transplant donor. The DNA reads as follows: TGTGCCACCAGCAGAGGGACAAATAGCAATCAGCCCCAGCATTTT. This sequence encodes CATSRGTNSNQPQHF. When the CDR3 is completed using the reference TRBV15 and TRBJ1-5 genes on either side, the full variable domain is DAMVIQNPRYQVTQFGKPVTLSCSQTLNHNVMYWYQQKSSQAPKLLFHYYDKDFNNEADTPDNFQSRRPNTSFCFLDIRSPGLGDTAMYLCATSRGTNSNQPQHFGDGTRLSIL.